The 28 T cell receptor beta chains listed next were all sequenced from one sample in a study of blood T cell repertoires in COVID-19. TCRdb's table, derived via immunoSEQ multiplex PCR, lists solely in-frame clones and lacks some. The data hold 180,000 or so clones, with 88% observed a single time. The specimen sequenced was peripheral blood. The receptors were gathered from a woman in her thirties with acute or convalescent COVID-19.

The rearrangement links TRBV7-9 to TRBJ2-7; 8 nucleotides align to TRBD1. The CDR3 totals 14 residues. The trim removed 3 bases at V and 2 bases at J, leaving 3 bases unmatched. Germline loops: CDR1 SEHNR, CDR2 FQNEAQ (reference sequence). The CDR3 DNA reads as TGTGCCAGCAGCTTCTCGGGACAGGCCTACGAGCAGTACTTC. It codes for CASSFSGQAYEQYF. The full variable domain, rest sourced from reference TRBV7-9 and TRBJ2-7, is DTGVSQNPRHKITKRGQNVTFRCDPISEHNRLYWYRQTLGQGPEFLTYFQNEAQLEKSRLLSDRFSAERPKGSFSTLEIQRTEQGDSAMYLCASSFSGQAYEQYFGPGTRLTVT.

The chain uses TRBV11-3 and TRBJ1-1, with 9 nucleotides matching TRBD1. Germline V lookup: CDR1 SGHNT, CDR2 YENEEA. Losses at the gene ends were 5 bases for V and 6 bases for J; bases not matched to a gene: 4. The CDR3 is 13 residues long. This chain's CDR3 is CASSRDRVSEAFF. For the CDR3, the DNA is TGTGCCAGCAGCCGGGACAGGGTGTCTGAAGCTTTCTTT.

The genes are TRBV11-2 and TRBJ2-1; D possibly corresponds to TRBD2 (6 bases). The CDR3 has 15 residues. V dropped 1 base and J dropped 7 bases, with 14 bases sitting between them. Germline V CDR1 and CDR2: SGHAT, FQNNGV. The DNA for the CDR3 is TGTGCCAGCAGCTTAGGGCCTAGCGTGATGAATGAGCAGTTCTTC. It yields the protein CASSLGPSVMNEQFF.

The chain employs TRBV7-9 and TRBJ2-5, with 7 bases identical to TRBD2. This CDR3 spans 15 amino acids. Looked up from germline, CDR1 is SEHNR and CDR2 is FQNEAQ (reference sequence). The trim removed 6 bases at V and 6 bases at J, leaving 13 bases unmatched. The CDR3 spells CASRRLEGGPKTQYF. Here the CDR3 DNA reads TGTGCCAGCAGGCGGCTAGAGGGAGGGCCGAAGACCCAGTACTTC.

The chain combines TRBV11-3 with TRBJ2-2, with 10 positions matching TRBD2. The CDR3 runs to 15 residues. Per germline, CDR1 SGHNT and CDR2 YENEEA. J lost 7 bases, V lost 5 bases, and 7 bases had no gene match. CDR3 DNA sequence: TGTGCCAGCAGCCGGCTAGCGGGAGTGGGCGGGGAGCTGTTTTTT. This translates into CASSRLAGVGGELFF.

The CDR3 nucleotides read TGCAGTGCCCACTCTGGAAACACCATATATTTT. Translation: CSAHSGNTIYF. This chain connects TRBV20-1 to TRBJ1-3; D not resolved. This CDR3 is built from 11 residues. Trimming removed 6 bases at V and 0 bases at J, with 3 bases between. Germline loops: CDR1 DFQATT, CDR2 SNEGSKA (reference sequence).

The CDR3 spells CASRQSSGNTIYF. The CDR3 region has the DNA TGTGCCAGCCGACAAAGCTCTGGAAACACCATATATTTT. The rearrangement uses TRBV3-1 (or the pseudogene TRBV3-2) and TRBJ1-3; no clear D. The germline V gene has CDR1 LGHDT and CDR2 YNNKEL (reference sequence). V shed 8 bases and J shed 0 bases, with 8 bases lying between them. This CDR3 has 13 amino acids.

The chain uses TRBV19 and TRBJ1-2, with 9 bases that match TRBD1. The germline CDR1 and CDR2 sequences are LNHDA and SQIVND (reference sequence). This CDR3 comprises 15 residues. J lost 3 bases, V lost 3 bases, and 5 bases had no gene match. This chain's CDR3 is CASSIPQGADYGYTF. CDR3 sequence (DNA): TGTGCCAGTAGTATCCCACAGGGGGCGGACTATGGCTACACCTTC.

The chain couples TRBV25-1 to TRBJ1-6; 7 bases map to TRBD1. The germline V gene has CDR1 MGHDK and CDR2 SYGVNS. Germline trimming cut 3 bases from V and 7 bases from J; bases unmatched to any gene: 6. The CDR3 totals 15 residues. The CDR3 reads CASSEWTGGNSPLHF. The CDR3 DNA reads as TGTGCCAGCAGTGAGTGGACAGGCGGGAATTCACCCCTCCACTTT.

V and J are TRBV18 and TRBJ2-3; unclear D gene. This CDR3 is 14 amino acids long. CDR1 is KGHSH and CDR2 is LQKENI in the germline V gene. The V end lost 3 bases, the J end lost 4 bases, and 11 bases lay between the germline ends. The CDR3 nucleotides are TGTGCCAGCTCACCTTTTCGAGCCTCAGATACGCAGTATTTT. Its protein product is CASSPFRASDTQYF.

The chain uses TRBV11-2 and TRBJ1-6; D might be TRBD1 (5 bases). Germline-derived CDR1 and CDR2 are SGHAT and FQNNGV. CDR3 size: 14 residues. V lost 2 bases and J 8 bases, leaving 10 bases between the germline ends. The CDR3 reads CASSLWGEDSPLHF. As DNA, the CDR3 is TGTGCCAGCAGCTTATGGGGCGAGGATTCACCCCTCCACTTT.

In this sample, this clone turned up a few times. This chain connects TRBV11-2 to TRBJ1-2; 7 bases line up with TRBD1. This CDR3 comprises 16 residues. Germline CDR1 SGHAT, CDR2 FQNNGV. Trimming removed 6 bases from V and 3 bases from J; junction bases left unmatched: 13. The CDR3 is CASSKKPGQWYYGYTF. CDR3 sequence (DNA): TGTGCCAGCAGTAAAAAACCGGGACAGTGGTACTATGGCTACACCTTC.

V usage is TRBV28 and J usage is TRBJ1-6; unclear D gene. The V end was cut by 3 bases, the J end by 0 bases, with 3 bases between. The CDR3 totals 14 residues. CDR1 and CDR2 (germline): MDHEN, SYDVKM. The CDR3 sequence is CASSFISYNSPLHF. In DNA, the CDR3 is TGTGCCAGCAGTTTTATCTCCTATAATTCACCCCTCCACTTT. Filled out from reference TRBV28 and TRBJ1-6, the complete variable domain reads DVKVTQSSRYLVKRTGEKVFLECVQDMDHENMFWYRQDPGLGLRLIYFSYDVKMKEKGDIPEGYSVSREKKERFSLILESASTNQTSMYLCASSFISYNSPLHFGNGTRLTVT.

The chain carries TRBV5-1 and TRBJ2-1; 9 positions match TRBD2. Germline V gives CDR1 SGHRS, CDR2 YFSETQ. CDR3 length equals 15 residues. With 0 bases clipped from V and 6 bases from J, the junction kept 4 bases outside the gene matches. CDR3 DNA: TGCGCCAGCAGCTTGGCGTTAGCGGGAGTCAATGAGCAGTTCTTC. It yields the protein CASSLALAGVNEQFF.

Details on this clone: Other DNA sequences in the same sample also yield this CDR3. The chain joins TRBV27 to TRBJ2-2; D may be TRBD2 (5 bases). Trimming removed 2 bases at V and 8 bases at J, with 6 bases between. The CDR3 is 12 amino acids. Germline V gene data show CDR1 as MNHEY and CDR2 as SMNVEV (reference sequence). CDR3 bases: TGTGCCAGCAGTTTAGAGGGAGGGGAGCTGTTTTTT. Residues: CASSLEGGELFF.

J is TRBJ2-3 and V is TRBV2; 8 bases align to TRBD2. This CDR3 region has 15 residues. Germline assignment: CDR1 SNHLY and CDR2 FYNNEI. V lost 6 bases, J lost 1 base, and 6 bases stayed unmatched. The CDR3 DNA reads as TGTGCCAGCAGCACAACGACTAGCGGCACAGATACGCAGTATTTT. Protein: CASSTTTSGTDTQYF.

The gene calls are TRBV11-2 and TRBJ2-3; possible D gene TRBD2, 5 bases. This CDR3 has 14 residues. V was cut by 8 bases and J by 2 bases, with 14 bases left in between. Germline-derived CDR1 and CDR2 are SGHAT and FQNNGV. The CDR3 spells CASGSYSFTDTQYF. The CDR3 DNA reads TGTGCCAGCGGGAGTTACTCCTTCACAGATACGCAGTATTTT.

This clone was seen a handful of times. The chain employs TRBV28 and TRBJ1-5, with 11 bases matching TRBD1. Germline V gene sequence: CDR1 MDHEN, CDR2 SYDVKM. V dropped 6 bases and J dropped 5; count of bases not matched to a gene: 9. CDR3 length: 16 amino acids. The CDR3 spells CASRDRGRLTYQPQHF. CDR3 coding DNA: TGTGCCAGCAGGGACAGGGGGCGCCTAACTTATCAGCCCCAGCATTTT.

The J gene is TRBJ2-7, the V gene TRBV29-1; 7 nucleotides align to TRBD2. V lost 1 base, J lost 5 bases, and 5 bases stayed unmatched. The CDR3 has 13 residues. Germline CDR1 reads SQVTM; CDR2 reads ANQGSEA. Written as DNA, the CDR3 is TGCAGCGTTGAAGTGCGGGGGATAGACGAGCAGTACTTC. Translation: CSVEVRGIDEQYF.

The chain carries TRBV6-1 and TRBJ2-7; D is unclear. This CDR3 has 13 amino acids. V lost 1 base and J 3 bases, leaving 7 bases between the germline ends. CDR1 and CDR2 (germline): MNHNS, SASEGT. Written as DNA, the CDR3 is TGTGCCAGCAGTGAAGAGCCCGACTACGAGCAGTACTTC. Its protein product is CASSEEPDYEQYF.

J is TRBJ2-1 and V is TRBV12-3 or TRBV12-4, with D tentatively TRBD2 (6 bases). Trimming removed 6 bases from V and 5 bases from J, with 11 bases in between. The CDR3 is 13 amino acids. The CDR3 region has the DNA TGTGCCAGCAGCCTGACTAGGAACAATGAGCAGTTCTTC. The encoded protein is CASSLTRNNEQFF.

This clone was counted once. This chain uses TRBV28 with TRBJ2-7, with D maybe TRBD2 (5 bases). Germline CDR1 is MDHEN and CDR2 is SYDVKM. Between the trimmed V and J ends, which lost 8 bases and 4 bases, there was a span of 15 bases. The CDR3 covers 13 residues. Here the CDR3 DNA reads TGTGCCAGCGCTAGCCAAGCGGTATACGAGCAGTACTTC. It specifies CASASQAVYEQYF.

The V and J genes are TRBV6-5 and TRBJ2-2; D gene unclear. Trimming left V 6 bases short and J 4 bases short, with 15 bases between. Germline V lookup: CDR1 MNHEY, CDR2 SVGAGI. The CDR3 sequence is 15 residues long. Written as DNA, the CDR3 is TGTGCCAGCAGCGGGTTAAAGGTTATCACCGGGGAGCTGTTTTTT. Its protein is CASSGLKVITGELFF.

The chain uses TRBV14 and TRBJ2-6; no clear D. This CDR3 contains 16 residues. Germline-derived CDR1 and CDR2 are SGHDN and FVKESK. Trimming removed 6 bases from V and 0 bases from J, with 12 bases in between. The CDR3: CASSPYTNSGANVLTF. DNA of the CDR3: TGTGCCAGCAGTCCTTACACGAACTCTGGGGCCAACGTCCTGACTTTC.

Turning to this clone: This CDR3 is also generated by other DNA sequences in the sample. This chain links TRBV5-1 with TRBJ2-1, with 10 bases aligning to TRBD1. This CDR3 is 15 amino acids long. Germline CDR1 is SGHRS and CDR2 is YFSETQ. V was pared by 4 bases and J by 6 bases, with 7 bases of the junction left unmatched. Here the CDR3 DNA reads TGCGCCAGCAGCGCTGAGGGACAGGGGTTCAATGAGCAGTTCTTC. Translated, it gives CASSAEGQGFNEQFF.

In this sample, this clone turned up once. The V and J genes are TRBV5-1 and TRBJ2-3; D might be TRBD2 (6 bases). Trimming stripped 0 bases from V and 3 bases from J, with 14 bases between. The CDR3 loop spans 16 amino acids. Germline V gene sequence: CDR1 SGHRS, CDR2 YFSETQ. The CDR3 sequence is CASSLATGVVTDTQYF. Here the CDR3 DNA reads TGCGCCAGCAGCTTGGCGACGGGAGTGGTAACAGATACGCAGTATTTT.

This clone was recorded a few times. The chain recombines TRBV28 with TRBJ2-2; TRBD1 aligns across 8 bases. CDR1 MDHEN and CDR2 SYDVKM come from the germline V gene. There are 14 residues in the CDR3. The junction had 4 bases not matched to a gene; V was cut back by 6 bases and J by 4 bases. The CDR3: CASSHDRGTGELFF. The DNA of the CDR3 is TGTGCCAGCAGCCACGACAGGGGCACCGGGGAGCTGTTTTTT.

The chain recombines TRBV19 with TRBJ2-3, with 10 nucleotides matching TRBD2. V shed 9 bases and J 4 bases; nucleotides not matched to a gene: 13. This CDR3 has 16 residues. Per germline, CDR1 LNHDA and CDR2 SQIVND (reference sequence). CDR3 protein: CASRGPLAGVSDTQYF. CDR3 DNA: TGTGCCAGCCGCGGGCCTCTAGCGGGAGTTTCAGATACGCAGTATTTT.